The present entry profiles one TCR beta chain with its context. Its antigen is unidentified. There are 14 residues in the CDR3. Per germline, CDR1 SGHAT and CDR2 FQNNGV. V dropped 1 base and J dropped 7 bases, with 8 bases sitting between them. Mixed chimerism was transient after nonmyeloablative marrow transplants from related graft donors. Unstimulated regulatory T cells (CD4+CD25+CD127-), CD4+CD25- non-regulatory cells, CD4 and CD8 cells were FACS-sorted from thawed PBMCs. This sample was taken from a study of Tregs in tolerant kidney transplant recipients. Study observations and caveats: Some patients' samples used different primers over time, so nucleotide sequences weren't comparable. Antigen-driven expansion was suggested because donor-specific Tregs expanded more than all Tregs in tolerant patients.

TCRdb's copy holds only in-frame clones and misses some; the assay was immunoSEQ multiplex PCR. In the table there are 50,000 to 55,000 clones, over 80% of which are singletons. The sequence derives from a human patient who received a combined kidney and bone marrow transplant. A share of the T cells may be of graft donor origin. The sample consisted of CD8+ T cells from blood (PBMCs), taken 24 months after the transplant. This rearrangement joins TRBV11-2 to TRBJ1-6; D is ambiguous. CDR3: CASSLVGGNSPLHF. CDR3 DNA sequence: TGTGCCAGCAGCTTAGTGGGAGGAAATTCACCCCTCCACTTT.